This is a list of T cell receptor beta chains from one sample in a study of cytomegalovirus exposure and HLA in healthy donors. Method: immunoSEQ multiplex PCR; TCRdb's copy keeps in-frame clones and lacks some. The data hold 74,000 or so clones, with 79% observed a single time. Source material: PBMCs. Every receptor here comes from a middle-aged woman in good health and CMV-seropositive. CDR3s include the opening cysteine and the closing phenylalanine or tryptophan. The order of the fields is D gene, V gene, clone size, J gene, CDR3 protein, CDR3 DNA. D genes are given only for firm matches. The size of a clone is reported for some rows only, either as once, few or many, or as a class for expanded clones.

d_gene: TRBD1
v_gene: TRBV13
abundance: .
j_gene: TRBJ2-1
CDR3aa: CASSNYETGPYNEQFF
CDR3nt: TGTGCCAGCAGTAACTATGAGACAGGGCCTTACAATGAGCAGTTCTTC

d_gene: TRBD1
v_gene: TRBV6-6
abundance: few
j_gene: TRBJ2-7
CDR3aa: CASSYSGQGARYEQYF
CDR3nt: TGTGCCAGCAGTTACTCGGGACAGGGGGCTCGGTACGAGCAGTACTTC

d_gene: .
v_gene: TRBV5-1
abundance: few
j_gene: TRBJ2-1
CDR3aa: CASSLGSGPTRNEQFF
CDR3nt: TGCGCCAGCAGCTTGGGTAGCGGACCCACCCGGAATGAGCAGTTCTTC

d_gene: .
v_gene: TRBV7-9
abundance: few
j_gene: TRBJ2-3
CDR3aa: CASSLAETSTDTQYF
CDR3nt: TGTGCCAGCAGCTTGGCGGAGACTAGCACAGATACGCAGTATTTT

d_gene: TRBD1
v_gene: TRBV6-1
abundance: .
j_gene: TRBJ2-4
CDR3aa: CASTDPTGARNIQYF
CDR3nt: TGTGCCAGCACCGACCCGACAGGGGCTCGGAACATTCAGTACTTC

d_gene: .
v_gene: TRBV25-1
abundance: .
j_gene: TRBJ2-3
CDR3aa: CASSPAEGTDTQYF
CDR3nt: TGTGCCAGCAGTCCAGCGGAGGGCACAGATACGCAGTATTTT

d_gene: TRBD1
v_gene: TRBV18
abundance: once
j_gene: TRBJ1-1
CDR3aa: CASSPTTGEAFF
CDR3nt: TGTGCCAGCTCACCTACGACAGGGGAAGCTTTCTTT

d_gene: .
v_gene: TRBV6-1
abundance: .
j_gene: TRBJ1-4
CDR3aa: CASSEARNEKLFF
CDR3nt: TGTGCCAGCAGTGAAGCCAGGAATGAAAAACTGTTTTTT

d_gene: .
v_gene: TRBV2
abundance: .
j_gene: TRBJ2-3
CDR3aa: CASGRDLGADTQYF
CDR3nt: TGTGCCAGCGGGAGAGACCTAGGCGCAGATACGCAGTATTTT

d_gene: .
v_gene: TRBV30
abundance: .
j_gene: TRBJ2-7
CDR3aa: CAWATGYEQYF
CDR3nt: TGTGCCTGGGCGACAGGCTACGAGCAGTACTTC

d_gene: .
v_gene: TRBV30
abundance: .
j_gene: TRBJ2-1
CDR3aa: CAWSGPRVSLYTDNEQFF
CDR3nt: TGTGCCTGGAGTGGGCCCCGGGTTTCCTTATATACCGACAATGAGCAGTTCTTC

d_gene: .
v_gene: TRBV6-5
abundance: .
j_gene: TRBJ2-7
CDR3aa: CASNKLGYEQYF
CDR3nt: TGTGCCAGCAACAAACTAGGTTACGAGCAGTACTTC

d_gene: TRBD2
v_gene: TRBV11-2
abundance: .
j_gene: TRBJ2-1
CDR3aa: CASSSRDYVEFF
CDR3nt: TGTGCCAGCAGCTCCCGGGACTATGTTGAGTTCTTC